These 5 T cell receptor beta chains were sequenced from one sample in a study of identifying expanded T cells in peripheral blood (dated by TCRdb to about 2019). Library preparation used the immunoSEQ multiplex PCR assay. In its TCRdb copy, this immuneACCESS table keeps in-frame sequences only and misses some clones. Where compared with another copy, unresolved V genes explain less than half of these, and the others have no known cause. Recorded for this sample are 100,000 or so clones; around 88% of them occurred a single time. The top ten clonotypes cover 13% to 15% of the sample. The specimen sequenced was blood. The source is a person between 18 and 75 years old in good health.

The genes are TRBV5-5 and TRBJ2-7; 9 bases agree with TRBD1. The CDR3 has 16 amino acids. With 2 bases clipped from V and 2 bases from J, the junction kept 8 bases outside the gene matches. Germline V gives CDR1 SGHKS, CDR2 YYEKEE (reference sequence). The CDR3 spells CASSLNGGQGTYEQYF. CDR3 sequence (DNA): TGTGCCAGCAGCTTAAACGGGGGACAGGGTACCTACGAGCAGTACTTC.

The chain couples TRBV7-3 to TRBJ2-3, with a tentative D call TRBD2 (6 bases). The germline V and J ends were trimmed by 4 bases and 0 bases, with 23 bases remaining between them. Germline loops: CDR1 SGHTA, CDR2 FQGTGA. CDR3 length equals 19 residues. CDR3 amino acids: CASSSKYTLANSSTDTQYF. In DNA, the CDR3 is TGTGCCAGCAGCTCCAAGTACACCCTAGCGAATTCTAGCACAGATACGCAGTATTTT.

The gene calls are TRBV5-1 and TRBJ2-1, with TRBD1 as a possible D gene (6 bases). V was cut by 7 bases and J by 5 bases, with 13 bases left in between. The CDR3 totals 13 residues. Germline lookup yields CDR1 SGHRS and CDR2 YFSETQ. The CDR3 nucleotides read TGCGCCAGCGGCCCGGACAGCCACAATGAGCAGTTCTTC. This codes for CASGPDSHNEQFF.

This chain uses TRBV5-4 with TRBJ1-2; 9 bases are shared with TRBD1. This CDR3 has 15 residues. Germline lookup yields CDR1 SGHNT and CDR2 YYREEE (reference sequence). The J segment lost 8 bases and the V segment lost 4 bases, leaving 12 bases of the junction unmatched. The CDR3 protein is CASSPGRGQGFGYTF. The CDR3 region has the DNA TGTGCCAGCAGCCCGGGTCGGGGACAGGGCTTCGGCTACACCTTC.

Only one count was recorded for this clone. This chain uses TRBV6-5 with TRBJ2-7; 10 nucleotides agree with TRBD2. The V gene's germline CDR1 is MNHEY and CDR2 SVGAGI. Losses at the gene ends were 0 bases for V and 4 bases for J; bases not matched to a gene: 6. The CDR3 totals 16 residues. The DNA for the CDR3 is TGTGCCAGCAGTTACTCGATTGCTAGCGGGAGTTACGAGCAGTACTTC. Protein product: CASSYSIASGSYEQYF.